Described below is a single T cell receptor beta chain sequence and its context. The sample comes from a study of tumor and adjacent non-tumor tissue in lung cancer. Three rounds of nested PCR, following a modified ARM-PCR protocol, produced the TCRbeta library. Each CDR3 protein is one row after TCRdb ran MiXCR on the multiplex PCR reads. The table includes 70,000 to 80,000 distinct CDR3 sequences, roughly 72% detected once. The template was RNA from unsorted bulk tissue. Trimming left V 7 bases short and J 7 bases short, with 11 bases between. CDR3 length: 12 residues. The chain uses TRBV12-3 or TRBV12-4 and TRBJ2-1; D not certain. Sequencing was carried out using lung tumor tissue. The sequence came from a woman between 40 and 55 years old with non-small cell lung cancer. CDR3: CASTTGLNEQFF. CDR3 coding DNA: TGTGCCAGCACTACCGGCCTGAATGAGCAGTTCTTC.